This T cell receptor beta chain emerged from a study of T cell repertoires in cytomegalovirus infection (dated by TCRdb to the late 2010s). At the level of the whole study: The HLA type of each donor mattered for the analysis, because public TCR beta signatures pointed to carriage of CMV infection along with the matching HLA type. The study at large found these results: In both this cohort and an independent roughly 330-donor cohort, the cumulative frequency of public TCR beta family members distinguished carriers of CMV infection plus the relevant HLA type. The ex vivo response was dominated by HLA-C-restricted CMV-specific TCR beta clonotypes, which also provided the single most frequent clonotype in two of eight donors.

The CDR3 contains 13 residues, cysteine and phenylalanine counted. The sequence is cut down to CDR3 DNA, 39 bases in frame from base 1. In its sample, this clonotype was seen once. The antigen it binds to is not known. At one of its ends the junction is not consistent with the germline gene, which may arise from a read error. The instrument given in TCRdb is Illumina HiSeq 1500. TCRdb reworked the public reads: Q25 trimming with fastp, MiXCR clone assembly, productive beta chains retained. CDR3 protein duplicates are merged, each entry listing the most common genes and DNA. Present in this sample are approximately 400,000 distinct CDR3 sequences, roughly 31% of which were seen just once. The top ten constitute roughly 13% of the sample.

This clonotype was obtained from a human donor in good health (CMV status not recorded). Some clones in this sample may be carry-over from other donors' samples. The V and J genes are TRBV5-3 and TRBJ1-5, with the D gene uncertain. TRBV5-3 carries the ORF label, with uncertain function. Sequencing used PBMCs. The CDR3 in this case is CASSLTINQPQHF. Read as DNA, the sequence is TGTGCCAGCAGCTTGACCATCAATCAGCCCCAGCATTTT.